Below are 21 T cell receptor beta chains sequenced from a single sample in a study of shared clonotypes between healthy human individuals. Some clones are missing from TCRdb's copy, which holds only in-frame ones; the method was immunoSEQ multiplex PCR. The profile shows about 2.3 million clones, 85% to 95% of them singletons. Sequenced: naive CD4+ T cells from PBMCs. The sample's subset: CD45RA+ positively selected. The source is a man aged 18 to 30 in good health. Some clones in this sample may be carry-over from other donors' samples.

The rearrangement links TRBV7-9 to TRBJ2-5, with 14 bases matching TRBD2. CDR1 is SEHNR, CDR2 FQNEAQ, per germline (reference sequence). The V and J ends lost 4 bases and 5 bases, in that order; junction bases with no gene match: 6. The CDR3 runs to 16 residues. The CDR3 loop reads CASSSGLAGAGETQYF. As DNA, the CDR3 is TGTGCCAGCAGCTCGGGACTAGCGGGAGCGGGGGAGACCCAGTACTTC.

The chain uses TRBV4-2 and TRBJ2-7; 9 bases line up with TRBD2. V shed 0 bases and J 0 bases; nucleotides not matched to a gene: 12. CDR3 size: 19 residues. Per germline, CDR1 LGHNA and CDR2 YNFKEQ. CDR3 protein: CASSQDNPLAGIFSYEQYF. The CDR3 coding sequence is TGTGCCAGCAGCCAAGATAACCCCCTAGCGGGAATATTCTCCTACGAGCAGTACTTC.

J is TRBJ2-7 and V is TRBV18; no clear D gene. Trimming pared 3 bases from V and 3 bases from J, leaving 6 bases between. The germline V gene encodes CDR1 KGHSH and CDR2 LQKENI. This CDR3 has 12 amino acids. CDR3 in amino acids: CASSPTVYEQYF. The CDR3 DNA reads as TGTGCCAGCTCACCCACAGTCTACGAGCAGTACTTC. Filled out from reference TRBV18 and TRBJ2-7, the complete variable domain reads NAGVMQNPRHLVRRRGQEARLRCSPMKGHSHVYWYRQLPEEGLKFMVYLQKENIIDESGMPKERFSAEFPKEGPSILRIQQVVRGDSAAYFCASSPTVYEQYFGPGTRLTVT.

The chain recombines TRBV5-1 with TRBJ2-1, with 8 bases identical to TRBD2. The CDR3 runs 16 residues. Germline V gives CDR1 SGHRS, CDR2 YFSETQ. J lost 3 bases, V lost 1 base, and 6 bases had no gene match. The DNA of the CDR3 is TGCGCCAGCAGCTTGCGCCCAGCGGGAGACTACAATGAGCAGTTCTTC. Protein: CASSLRPAGDYNEQFF. Full variable domain (outside the CDR3, taken from reference TRBV5-1 and TRBJ2-1): KAGVTQTPRYLIKTRGQQVTLSCSPISGHRSVSWYQQTPGQGLQFLFEYFSETQRNKGNFPGRFSGRQFSNSRSEMNVSTLELGDSALYLCASSLRPAGDYNEQFFGPGTRLTVL.

This sequence joins TRBV2 and TRBJ1-2, with 8 bases lining up with TRBD1. Germline V gene data show CDR1 as SNHLY and CDR2 as FYNNEI. The trim removed 6 bases at V and 4 bases at J, leaving 4 bases unmatched. The CDR3 loop spans 13 amino acids. The CDR3 nucleotides read TGTGCCAGCAGGTCCGGGACAGGCTATGGCTACACCTTC. As protein: CASRSGTGYGYTF.

The rearrangement links TRBV6-6 to TRBJ2-3; 10 bases map to TRBD2. V gave up 11 bases and J gave up 1 base; unmatched junction bases: 12. Germline loops: CDR1 MNHNY, CDR2 SVGAGI (reference sequence). CDR3 size: 16 residues. This CDR3 is CAGGKAGGWGTDTQYF. The CDR3 bases are TGTGCCGGGGGAAAAGCGGGAGGGTGGGGCACAGATACGCAGTATTTT.

The V call is TRBV4-3, the J call TRBJ2-1, with 10 bases matching TRBD2. The CDR3 totals 15 residues. V shed 5 bases, J shed 5 bases, and the junction held 6 bases outside the gene matches. Germline lookup yields CDR1 LGHNA and CDR2 YSLEER. This CDR3 is CASSFGLADNNEQFF. The CDR3 DNA is TGCGCCAGCAGCTTCGGACTAGCGGACAACAATGAGCAGTTCTTC.

The chain combines TRBV28 with TRBJ1-1; 8 nucleotides match TRBD1. V lost 3 bases to trimming and J lost 1 base; unmatched junction nucleotides: 10. Germline V lookup: CDR1 MDHEN, CDR2 SYDVKM. This CDR3 has 17 residues. The CDR3 reads CASSFGFDRGPNTEAFF. Here the CDR3 DNA reads TGTGCCAGCAGTTTTGGGTTCGACAGGGGACCGAACACTGAAGCTTTCTTT.

This sequence joins TRBV28 and TRBJ2-7; no clear D. The germline V gene has CDR1 MDHEN and CDR2 SYDVKM. CDR3 length equals 13 residues. The germline V and J ends were trimmed by 1 base and 3 bases, with 7 bases remaining between them. The CDR3 here is CASSLSFIYEQYF. CDR3 nucleotides: TGTGCCAGCAGTTTATCCTTCATCTACGAGCAGTACTTC.

Comments on this clone: Other DNA sequences in this specimen translate into the identical CDR3. This rearrangement joins TRBV5-4 to TRBJ2-7; perhaps TRBD1 as D (6 bases). This CDR3 comprises 14 residues. Germline V gene data show CDR1 as SGHNT and CDR2 as YYREEE (reference sequence). V gave up 4 bases and J gave up 3 bases, with 14 bases separating them. The CDR3 DNA follows: TGTGCCAGCAGCCCCACAGGGAGTAGCTACGAGCAGTACTTC. Its protein is CASSPTGSSYEQYF.

The V call is TRBV28, the J call TRBJ2-5; D is ambiguous. The V gene lost 6 bases and the J gene lost 5 bases, with 10 bases spanning the gap. The CDR3 has 12 amino acids. Germline V gene sequence: CDR1 MDHEN, CDR2 SYDVKM. CDR3 DNA sequence: TGTGCCAGCAGACGAATTAGGGAGACCCAGTACTTC. Protein sequence: CASRRIRETQYF.

V and J are TRBV10-3 and TRBJ2-3, with 7 bases fitting TRBD1. The V segment lost 5 bases and the J segment 4 bases; nucleotides outside the gene matches: 3. The V gene's germline CDR1 is ENHRY and CDR2 SYGVKD. This CDR3 is built from 13 residues. The CDR3 bases are TGTGCCATCAGTAGACAGGGCGCAGATACGCAGTATTTT. This codes for CAISRQGADTQYF.

The chain couples TRBV19 to TRBJ2-7; D not certain. Trimming pared 1 base from V and 2 bases from J, leaving 12 bases between. CDR3 length: 15 residues. Germline assignment: CDR1 LNHDA and CDR2 SQIVND (reference sequence). Written as DNA, the CDR3 is TGTGCCAGTAGTATAGCGGTTCTCCAGGCCTACGAGCAGTACTTC. The encoded protein is CASSIAVLQAYEQYF. Full variable domain (rest looked up from reference TRBV19 and TRBJ2-7): DGGITQSPKYLFRKEGQNVTLSCEQNLNHDAMYWYRQDPGQGLRLIYYSQIVNDFQKGDIAEGYSVSREKKESFPLTVTSAQKNPTAFYLCASSIAVLQAYEQYFGPGTRLTVT.

CDR3 amino acids: CASSQLLYNEQFF. The CDR3 nucleotides read TGCGCCAGCAGCCAACTACTATACAATGAGCAGTTCTTC. The genes are TRBV4-1 and TRBJ2-1; D is uncertain. CDR1 and CDR2 (germline): MGHRA, YSYEKL. This CDR3 spans 13 amino acids. Trimming removed 2 bases at V and 4 bases at J, with 6 bases between.

The rearrangement uses TRBV19 and TRBJ2-2; TRBD2 might be the D (6 bases). V lost 6 bases and J 2 bases, leaving 13 bases between the germline ends. The CDR3 is 15 residues long. Germline CDR1 and CDR2: LNHDA and SQIVND (reference sequence). Written as DNA, the CDR3 is TGTGCCAGTAGAACGGGGCGGGATAACACCGGGGAGCTGTTTTTT. Translated, it gives CASRTGRDNTGELFF.

The chain employs TRBV7-3 and TRBJ2-7; D might be TRBD2 (5 bases). V shed 2 bases and J shed 3 bases, with 20 bases lying between them. There are 17 residues in the CDR3. CDR1 and CDR2 from the germline V gene are SGHTA and FQGTGA. DNA of the CDR3: TGTGCCAGCAGCTTAGCGGTCGCGGGCAGCCCGAGCTACGAGCAGTACTTC. Protein product: CASSLAVAGSPSYEQYF.

A remark on this clone: The identical CDR3 is also encoded by other nucleotide sequences in the sample. The chain has TRBV4-1 and TRBJ2-1; TRBD2 matches 10 bases. CDR1 and CDR2 (germline): MGHRA, YSYEKL. This CDR3 has 15 amino acids. Trimming took 1 base from V and 4 from J; bases not matched to a gene: 1. DNA of the CDR3: TGCGCCAGCAGCCAAGGGACTAGCGGATACAATGAGCAGTTCTTC. Translation: CASSQGTSGYNEQFF.

The chain has TRBV28 and TRBJ2-5; no reliable D call. Germline loops: CDR1 MDHEN, CDR2 SYDVKM. Trimming left V 7 bases short and J 2 bases short, with 11 bases between. The CDR3 loop spans 13 amino acids. The CDR3 region is CASNPRVQETQYF. For the CDR3, the DNA is TGTGCCAGCAACCCAAGGGTACAAGAGACCCAGTACTTC. Full variable domain (missing parts from reference TRBV28 and TRBJ2-5): DVKVTQSSRYLVKRTGEKVFLECVQDMDHENMFWYRQDPGLGLRLIYFSYDVKMKEKGDIPEGYSVSREKKERFSLILESASTNQTSMYLCASNPRVQETQYFGPGTRLLVL.

V and J are TRBV18 and TRBJ2-6; D is unclear. The V gene's germline CDR1 is KGHSH and CDR2 LQKENI. This CDR3 is 18 amino acids long. The ends were cut back, 5 bases at V and 0 bases at J, with 17 bases in the middle. The CDR3 protein is CASSSAPADFSGANVLTF. The CDR3 DNA follows: TGTGCCAGCTCATCGGCTCCCGCAGATTTCTCTGGGGCCAACGTCCTGACTTTC.

The genes are TRBV5-4 and TRBJ2-7; D remains unclear. Germline V gene data show CDR1 as SGHNT and CDR2 as YYREEE (reference sequence). The CDR3 is made up of 13 amino acids. With 4 bases removed from V and 5 bases from J, the gap between germline ends came to 13 bases. The CDR3, as DNA: TGTGCCAGCAGCCCCCGGACCGTGGACGAGCAGTACTTC. Protein sequence: CASSPRTVDEQYF.

The chain recombines TRBV6-5 with TRBJ2-2; 8 bases match TRBD2. CDR3 length equals 11 residues. The junction had 1 base not matched to a gene; V was cut back by 9 bases and J by 7 bases. From germline, CDR1 is MNHEY and CDR2 SVGAGI. CDR3 protein: CASGTSGELFF. CDR3 bases: TGTGCCAGTGGGACTAGCGGGGAGCTGTTTTTT.